Below, 7 T cell receptor beta chains from the same sample are listed, as sequenced in a study of cytomegalovirus exposure and HLA in healthy donors (dated by TCRdb to 2017 to 2019). The protocol used for the library was the immunoSEQ multiplex PCR assay. A mixture of 60 forward primers for TCR Vbeta segments and 13 reverse primers for TCR Jbeta segments was used in the multiplex PCR. The clones in this table, taken by TCRdb from immuneACCESS, are in-frame only. Not every clone is retained; where verified, under half of the shortfall comes from an unresolved V gene, and the cause of the rest is unknown. A total of about 200,000 clones appear in this sample, less than 80% of them only once. The ten largest make up approximately 0.22% of the sample. The sequencing sample was made of PBMCs. The source of these receptors is a girl aged 2-10 years in good health and CMV-seronegative.

This chain links TRBV7-8 with TRBJ2-1, with 8 positions matching TRBD2. Trimming cost V 5 bases and J 6 bases; bases outside gene matches: 15. The CDR3 runs 17 residues. Germline CDR1 SGHVS, CDR2 FQNEAQ. CDR3 amino acids: CASSPPPGSGSGNEQFF. The CDR3 DNA sequence: TGTGCCAGCAGCCCCCCACCCGGAAGCGGGAGTGGCAATGAGCAGTTCTTC. Based on the CDR3 plus reference TRBV7-8 and TRBJ2-1, the full variable domain is GAGVSQSPRYKVAKRGQDVALRCDPISGHVSLFWYQQALGQGPEFLTYFQNEAQLDKSGLPSDRFFAERPEGSVSTLKIQRTQQEDSAVYLCASSPPPGSGSGNEQFFGPGTRLTVL.

This clone occurred once. The chain combines TRBV7-2 with TRBJ1-2, with TRBD1 matching over 9 bases. The CDR3 spans 14 residues. Germline CDR1 is SGHTA and CDR2 is FQGNSA. V shed 3 bases, J shed 5 bases, and the junction held 4 bases outside the gene matches. The chain's CDR3 is CASSFGTGLYGYTF. In nucleotides, the CDR3 is TGTGCCAGCAGCTTCGGGACAGGGTTGTATGGCTACACCTTC.

The rearrangement links TRBV7-2 to TRBJ1-2, with D maybe TRBD1 (6 bases). CDR1 is SGHTA, CDR2 FQGNSA, per germline. The CDR3 loop spans 15 amino acids. The V gene lost 1 base and the J gene lost 7 bases, with 16 bases spanning the gap. The CDR3 region has the DNA TGTGCCAGCAGCTTAGGTCAGGGGTTTGTGGGTGGCTACACCTTC. It is translated as CASSLGQGFVGGYTF.

This clone was observed once. The J gene is TRBJ2-7, the V gene TRBV2; 7 bases align to TRBD1. The CDR3 covers 15 residues. In germline, CDR1 is SNHLY, CDR2 FYNNEI. The V segment lost 7 bases and the J segment 0 bases; nucleotides outside the gene matches: 9. The CDR3, as DNA: TGTGCCAGCAATAAGGACAGGTCAAGCTCCTACGAGCAGTACTTC. Translating gives CASNKDRSSSYEQYF. Full variable domain (outside the CDR3, taken from reference TRBV2 and TRBJ2-7): EPEVTQTPSHQVTQMGQEVILRCVPISNHLYFYWYRQILGQKVEFLVSFYNNEISEKSEIFDDQFSVERPDGSNFTLKIRSTKLEDSAMYFCASNKDRSSSYEQYFGPGTRLTVT.

The chain couples TRBV2 to TRBJ1-2, with TRBD1 matching over 8 bases. From germline, CDR1 is SNHLY and CDR2 FYNNEI. This CDR3 spans 13 amino acids. J was trimmed by 9 bases and V by 8 bases; bases with no gene match: 11. Here the CDR3 reads CASAPQGARSYTF. The CDR3 region has the DNA TGTGCCAGCGCGCCGCAGGGGGCGCGGAGCTACACCTTC.

The chain employs TRBV7-6 and TRBJ1-2; unclear D gene. Germline V gene lookup returns CDR1 SGHVS and CDR2 FNYEAQ. The CDR3 totals 18 residues. Trimming removed 2 bases at V and 2 bases at J, with 21 bases between. The CDR3 is CASSLRSEDKNANYGYTF. The CDR3, as DNA: TGTGCCAGCAGCTTAAGGTCAGAGGATAAAAACGCGAACTATGGCTACACCTTC. The whole variable domain, remainder taken from reference TRBV7-6 and TRBJ1-2, is GAGVSQSPRYKVTKRGQDVALRCDPISGHVSLYWYRQALGQGPEFLTYFNYEAQQDKSGLPNDRFSAERPEGSISTLTIQRTEQRDSAMYRCASSLRSEDKNANYGYTFGSGTRLTVV.

This clone was seen just once. The chain uses TRBV10-3 and TRBJ2-5; 13 positions agree with TRBD2. The CDR3 runs 14 residues. The germline CDR1 and CDR2 sequences are ENHRY and SYGVKD. Unmatched junction bases numbered 3, after V lost 8 bases and J lost 3 bases. The CDR3 here is CAIGGTSGEETQYF. In DNA form, the CDR3 reads TGTGCCATCGGGGGGACTAGCGGGGAAGAGACCCAGTACTTC.